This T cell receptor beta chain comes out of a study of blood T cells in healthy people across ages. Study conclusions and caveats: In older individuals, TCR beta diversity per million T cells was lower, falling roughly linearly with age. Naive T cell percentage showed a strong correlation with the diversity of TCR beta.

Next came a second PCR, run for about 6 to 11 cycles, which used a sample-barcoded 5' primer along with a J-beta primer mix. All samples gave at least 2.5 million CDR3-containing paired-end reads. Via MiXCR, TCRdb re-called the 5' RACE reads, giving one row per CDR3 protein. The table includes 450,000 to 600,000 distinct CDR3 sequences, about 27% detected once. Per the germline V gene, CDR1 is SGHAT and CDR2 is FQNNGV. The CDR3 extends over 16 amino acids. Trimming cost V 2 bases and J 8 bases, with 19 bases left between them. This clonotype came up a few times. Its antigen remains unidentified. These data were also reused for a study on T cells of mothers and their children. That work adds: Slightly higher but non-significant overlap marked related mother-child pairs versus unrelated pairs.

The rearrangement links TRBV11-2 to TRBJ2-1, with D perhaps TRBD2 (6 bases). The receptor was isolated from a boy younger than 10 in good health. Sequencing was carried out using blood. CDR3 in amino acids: CASSLSRSRWGDEQFF. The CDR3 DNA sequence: TGTGCCAGCAGCTTAAGTAGGAGCAGGTGGGGGGATGAGCAGTTCTTC.